The clone carrying this TCR beta chain has more than one count but fewer than ten. The data stem from a study of tumor-infiltrating lymphocytes in primary liver carcinoma. Across the whole study: Both sexes were represented among patients, who were 30 to 69 years old.

It was unsorted whole blood that yielded blood RNA, and germline DNA was also extracted. Total RNA amounting to around 450 ng was the source from which TCR beta cDNA was made with a constant-region primer. Researchers made the TCR beta libraries by running three nested multiplex PCR rounds with slightly modified ARM-PCR. The two initial PCR rounds, nine to eleven cycles each, used TRBV1-TRBV30 forward and C-beta reverse primers. TCRdb recomputed calls from the multiplex PCR reads with MiXCR, one row per CDR3 protein. The table has approximately 340,000 distinct CDR3 sequences, 65% seen once. Trimming removed 4 bases from V and 6 bases from J, with 20 bases in between. The CDR3 contains 16 residues. The germline V gene has CDR1 SGHRS and CDR2 YFSETQ.

The sequencing input was peripheral blood. V usage is TRBV5-1 and J usage is TRBJ2-1; TRBD2 might be the D (7 bases). The TCR originated in a man aged 35 to 55 with primary liver carcinoma and hepatitis B virus infection. This chain's CDR3 is CASSTTLGGGGNEQFF. CDR3 DNA sequence: TGCGCCAGCAGCACGACTCTCGGAGGGGGGGGCAATGAGCAGTTCTTC.